The 25 T cell receptor beta chains given below trace back to one sample, sequenced in a study of shared clonotypes between healthy human individuals. Clones were sequenced by immunoSEQ multiplex PCR, and TCRdb holds only the in-frame ones, with some missing. The data hold about 2.3 million clones, with roughly 92% observed a single time. Sequenced sample: naive CD4+ T cells from PBMCs. Described subset: CD45RA+ positively selected. These receptors were collected from a man aged 18-30 years in good health. Some clones in this sample may be carry-over from other donors' samples.

This clone occurred once. The rearrangement joins TRBV4-1 to TRBJ2-7, with D unresolved. The V gene's germline CDR1 is MGHRA and CDR2 YSYEKL. CDR3 length: 13 amino acids. V was pared by 0 bases and J by 3 bases, with 6 bases between. The CDR3 DNA is TGCGCCAGCAGCCAAGACCTAGACTACGAGCAGTACTTC. It yields the protein CASSQDLDYEQYF.

In DNA, the CDR3 is TGTGCCAGCAACACCTTCCCTAGCGGGATTCACGAGCAGTACTTC. It translates to CASNTFPSGIHEQYF. The chain is built from TRBV27 and TRBJ2-7; 9 positions match TRBD2. CDR1 and CDR2 (germline): MNHEY, SMNVEV (reference sequence). The CDR3 has 15 residues. With V trimmed by 7 bases and J by 5 bases, 12 bases remained unmatched.

The J gene is TRBJ1-5, the V gene TRBV5-1; D is uncertain. The ends were cut back, 2 bases at V and 6 bases at J, with 9 bases in the middle. Germline values: CDR1 SGHRS, CDR2 YFSETQ. The CDR3 has 13 amino acids. CDR3 sequence reads: CASSFEGRQPQHF. The CDR3 DNA is TGCGCCAGCAGCTTCGAGGGCCGTCAGCCCCAGCATTTT.

The CDR3 loop is CASSLEPSGRGTYEQYF. CDR3 DNA: TGTGCCAGCAGCTTAGAGCCTAGCGGGAGGGGGACCTACGAGCAGTACTTC. This chain joins TRBV7-6 and TRBJ2-7, with TRBD2 matching 12 bases. This CDR3 spans 17 amino acids. V lost 1 base, J lost 2 bases, and 6 bases stayed unmatched. Germline V gene sequence: CDR1 SGHVS, CDR2 FNYEAQ.

The chain links TRBV6-5 to TRBJ2-1; D not certain. The CDR3 has 14 residues. Trimming removed 0 bases from V and 4 bases from J, with 7 bases in between. Germline assignment: CDR1 MNHEY and CDR2 SVGAGI. CDR3 amino acids: CASSYSKIYNEQFF. Written as DNA, the CDR3 is TGTGCCAGCAGTTACTCGAAGATTTACAATGAGCAGTTCTTC.

The rearrangement links TRBV15 to TRBJ1-2; D perhaps matches TRBD1 (6 bases). V lost 1 base to trimming and J lost 6 bases, with 21 bases between them. CDR3 length: 17 amino acids. CDR1 and CDR2 (germline): LNHNV, YYDKDF (reference sequence). This CDR3 reads CATSRGLVRGKENGYTF. The CDR3 DNA reads as TGTGCCACCAGCAGAGGTCTCGTCAGGGGAAAGGAAAATGGCTACACCTTC.

The CDR3 DNA follows: TGTGCCAGCAGTCTTACGGAACCTGGAAACACCATATATTTT. Residues: CASSLTEPGNTIYF. V gene TRBV6-1 combines with J gene TRBJ1-3; D call uncertain. Per germline, CDR1 MNHNS and CDR2 SASEGT. The CDR3 runs to 14 residues. The germline V and J ends were trimmed by 5 bases and 2 bases, with 10 bases remaining between them.

As to this clone: Other nucleotide sequences in the sample specify the same CDR3. The V and J genes are TRBV28 and TRBJ2-5, with D uncertain. This CDR3 spans 12 amino acids. Germline CDR1 reads MDHEN; CDR2 reads SYDVKM. V was trimmed by 1 base and J by 2 bases, leaving 2 bases between them. CDR3 amino acids: CASSLLQETQYF. CDR3 coding DNA: TGTGCCAGCAGTTTATTACAAGAGACCCAGTACTTC.

The V gene is TRBV28, the J gene TRBJ2-5, with D maybe TRBD1 (6 bases). Germline CDR1 is MDHEN and CDR2 is SYDVKM. Trimming stripped 3 bases from V and 0 bases from J, with 11 bases between. The CDR3 consists of 15 residues. CDR3 loop: CASSFSGHYQETQYF. The CDR3, as DNA: TGTGCCAGCAGTTTTTCGGGACACTACCAAGAGACCCAGTACTTC.

This clone appeared a single time. The rearrangement joins TRBV14 to TRBJ2-5; 8 nucleotides match TRBD2. The CDR3 sequence is 16 residues long. The J segment lost 1 base and the V segment lost 4 bases, leaving 8 bases of the junction unmatched. CDR1 is SGHDN and CDR2 is FVKESK in the germline V gene. Here the CDR3 reads CASSRNSGTIQETQYF. The CDR3 DNA reads as TGTGCCAGCAGCCGAAATAGCGGGACAATCCAAGAGACCCAGTACTTC.

This chain uses TRBV5-1 with TRBJ2-3; 12 bases are shared with TRBD1. Trimming took 3 bases from V and 2 from J; bases not matched to a gene: 1. This CDR3 has 15 amino acids. Germline assignment: CDR1 SGHRS and CDR2 YFSETQ. CDR3 in DNA: TGCGCCAGCAGCTGGGGACAGGGGGCCACAGATACGCAGTATTTT. Protein product: CASSWGQGATDTQYF.

This clone appeared once. The chain couples TRBV6-1 to TRBJ2-5, with a weak D call TRBD2 (5 bases). The V end was cut by 5 bases, the J end by 3 bases, with 13 bases between. The germline V gene has CDR1 MNHNS and CDR2 SASEGT. This CDR3 region has 14 residues. The CDR3 sequence is CASSLMAREETQYF. As DNA, the CDR3 is TGTGCCAGCAGTCTGATGGCGAGGGAAGAGACCCAGTACTTC.

In its sample, this clone was seen once. The chain combines TRBV2 with TRBJ1-2; D is unresolved. CDR3 size: 14 residues. Trimming took 0 bases from V and 1 from J, leaving 6 bases between them. Germline CDR1 SNHLY, CDR2 FYNNEI. The CDR3 reads CASSEAQSNYGYTF. Here the CDR3 DNA reads TGTGCCAGCAGTGAAGCGCAGAGTAACTATGGCTACACCTTC.

This clone was seen a handful of times. The chain recombines TRBV20-1 with TRBJ1-4, with D maybe TRBD1 (5 bases). In germline, CDR1 is DFQATT, CDR2 SNEGSKA (reference sequence). V was pared by 5 bases and J by 10 bases, with 8 bases between. This CDR3 is 10 amino acids long. The CDR3: CSASGGKLFF. CDR3 coding DNA: TGCAGTGCTTCGGGGGGAAAACTGTTTTTT.

V usage is TRBV18 and J usage is TRBJ2-3, with 9 bases aligning to TRBD1. Germline V gene sequence: CDR1 KGHSH, CDR2 LQKENI. The CDR3 length is 14 residues. Unmatched junction bases numbered 3, after V lost 1 base and J lost 7 bases. This chain's CDR3 is CASSPRTGAYTQYF. CDR3 in DNA: TGTGCCAGCTCACCACGGACAGGGGCTTATACGCAGTATTTT. Full variable domain (rest looked up from reference TRBV18 and TRBJ2-3): NAGVMQNPRHLVRRRGQEARLRCSPMKGHSHVYWYRQLPEEGLKFMVYLQKENIIDESGMPKERFSAEFPKEGPSILRIQQVVRGDSAAYFCASSPRTGAYTQYFGPGTRLTVL.

The V and J genes are TRBV28 and TRBJ2-3; D might be TRBD1 or TRBD2, each matching 5 bases. V lost 3 bases, J lost 9 bases, and 16 bases lay in between. From germline, CDR1 is MDHEN and CDR2 SYDVKM. The CDR3 totals 14 residues. The CDR3 region has the DNA TGTGCCAGCAGTTTCGACGGGACCGGTTGGACGCAGTATTTT. Translated: CASSFDGTGWTQYF.

The genes are TRBV25-1 and TRBJ1-1; 8 bases match TRBD1. The CDR3 length is 15 residues. V was pared by 2 bases and J by 5 bases, with 7 bases of the junction left unmatched. Germline-derived CDR1 and CDR2 are MGHDK and SYGVNS. The CDR3 loop reads CASSEAGQGMTEAFF. CDR3 DNA sequence: TGTGCCAGCAGTGAAGCCGGACAGGGTATGACTGAAGCTTTCTTT.

The chain couples TRBV7-3 to TRBJ2-1; D is ambiguous. The CDR3 is 15 residues long. CDR1 is SGHTA, CDR2 FQGTGA, per germline. V was shortened by 6 bases and J by 0 bases, with 12 bases between the two germline ends. This chain's CDR3 is CASRLTSSSYNEQFF. As DNA, the CDR3 is TGTGCCAGCAGACTAACTTCAAGCTCCTACAATGAGCAGTTCTTC.

V is TRBV6-5 and J is TRBJ2-7; the match to TRBD1 covers 7 bases. The CDR3 is 15 residues long. CDR1 is MNHEY and CDR2 is SVGAGI in the germline V gene. The V and J ends lost 2 bases and 2 bases, in that order; junction bases with no gene match: 6. Written as DNA, the CDR3 is TGTGCCAGCAGTTACCGGGACAGCGTTCCCTACGAGCAGTACTTC. It specifies CASSYRDSVPYEQYF.

The chain combines TRBV2 with TRBJ2-3, with D tentatively TRBD2 (5 bases). V was clipped by 4 bases and J by 9 bases, with 20 bases between them. This CDR3 contains 15 residues. Germline-derived CDR1 and CDR2 are SNHLY and FYNNEI. CDR3 sequence (DNA): TGTGCCAGCAGTGGGTCAGCCGTCCGGGGTGGGACGCAGTATTTT. This sequence encodes CASSGSAVRGGTQYF.

CDR3 DNA sequence: TGTGCCAGCAGTGAAGAAGGGTCATTAGCGGGAGTAGGTGATACGCAGTATTTT. Translating gives CASSEEGSLAGVGDTQYF. The chain uses TRBV6-1 and TRBJ2-3, with TRBD2 matching 9 bases. Germline CDR1 is MNHNS and CDR2 is SASEGT. The CDR3 sequence is 18 residues long. V shed 1 base and J 6 bases; nucleotides not matched to a gene: 14.

The V call is TRBV2, the J call TRBJ1-5, with D possibly being TRBD1 (6 bases). V was pared by 5 bases and J by 6 bases, with 11 bases between. The CDR3 is made up of 13 amino acids. Looked up from germline, CDR1 is SNHLY and CDR2 is FYNNEI. The CDR3 sequence is CASSYTGSQPQHF. The CDR3 DNA reads TGTGCCAGCAGTTATACAGGGAGTCAGCCCCAGCATTTT.

This chain connects TRBV7-8 to TRBJ1-2, with 11 bases matching TRBD1. Germline V gene sequence: CDR1 SGHVS, CDR2 FQNEAQ. The trim removed 6 bases at V and 7 bases at J, leaving 7 bases unmatched. The CDR3 runs 14 residues. CDR3 residues: CASSAGQGAGGYTF. The CDR3 bases are TGTGCCAGCAGTGCCGGACAGGGGGCCGGTGGCTACACCTTC.

This clone showed up just a few times. This chain links TRBV28 with TRBJ1-2; D is unresolved. This CDR3 spans 13 amino acids. Germline V lookup: CDR1 MDHEN, CDR2 SYDVKM. V was trimmed by 2 bases and J by 7 bases, leaving 11 bases between them. The CDR3 loop is CASSLAAPGGYTF. The CDR3 DNA sequence: TGTGCCAGCAGTTTAGCTGCACCGGGTGGCTACACCTTC.

The CDR3 DNA reads TGTGCCAGCAGCGTAGGCTCAGGGCCCTACAATGAGCAGTTCTTC. This translates into CASSVGSGPYNEQFF. The genes are TRBV9 and TRBJ2-1, with TRBD1 as a possible D gene (5 bases). The germline V gene has CDR1 SGDLS and CDR2 YYNGEE. Deletions cut 0 bases from V and 2 bases from J, with 9 bases between. The CDR3 has 15 residues.